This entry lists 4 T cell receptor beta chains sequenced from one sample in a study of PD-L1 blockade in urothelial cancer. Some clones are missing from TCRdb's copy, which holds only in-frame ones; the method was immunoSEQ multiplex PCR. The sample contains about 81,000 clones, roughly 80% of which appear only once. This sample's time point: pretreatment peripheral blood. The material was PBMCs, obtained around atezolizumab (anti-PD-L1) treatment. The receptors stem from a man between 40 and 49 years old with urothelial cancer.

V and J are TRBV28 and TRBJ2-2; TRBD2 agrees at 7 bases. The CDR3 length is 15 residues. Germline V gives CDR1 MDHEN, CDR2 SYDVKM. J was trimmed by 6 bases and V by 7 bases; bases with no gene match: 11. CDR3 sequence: CASTPVPGGPGELFF. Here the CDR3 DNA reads TGTGCCAGCACCCCGGTACCGGGAGGACCCGGGGAGCTGTTTTTT.

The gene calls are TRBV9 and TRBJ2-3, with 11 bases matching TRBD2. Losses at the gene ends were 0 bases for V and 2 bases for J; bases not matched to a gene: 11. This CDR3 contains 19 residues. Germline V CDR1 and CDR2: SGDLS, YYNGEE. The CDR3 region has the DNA TGTGCCAGCAGCGTAGGACTAGCGGGGACCAGGGACAACACAGATACGCAGTATTTT. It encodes CASSVGLAGTRDNTDTQYF.

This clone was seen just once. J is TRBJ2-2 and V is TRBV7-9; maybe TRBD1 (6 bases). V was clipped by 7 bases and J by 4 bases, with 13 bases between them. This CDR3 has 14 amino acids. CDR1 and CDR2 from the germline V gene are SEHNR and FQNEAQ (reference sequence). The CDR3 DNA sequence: TGTGCCAGCACATTACAGGGTATCACCGGGGAGCTGTTTTTT. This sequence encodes CASTLQGITGELFF.

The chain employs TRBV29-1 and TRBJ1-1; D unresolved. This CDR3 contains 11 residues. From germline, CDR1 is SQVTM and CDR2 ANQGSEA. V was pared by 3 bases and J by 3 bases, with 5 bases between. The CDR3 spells CSVDEYTEAFF. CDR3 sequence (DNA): TGCAGCGTTGATGAGTACACTGAAGCTTTCTTT.